Only one count was recorded for the clone carrying this T cell receptor (beta chain). One base away lies a much larger clone, so this may be a sequencing read error. For CDR3 and TCR beta VDJ profiling, genomic DNA was the template used. TCRdb re-called the reads through MiXCR, storing one row per CDR3 protein. The sample lists 130,000 or so distinct CDR3 sequences, more than 35% seen once, with under 9% in the top ten. This sample stems from a study of CD8+CD57+ T cells in acquired aplastic anemia. Germline-derived CDR1 and CDR2 are MNHEY and SVGAGI. The CDR3 has 16 amino acids. V and J are TRBV6-5 and TRBJ1-2; D unresolved. This sequence was found in a human donor in good health, serving as a control. The specimen sequenced was sorted CD4+, CD8+, or CD8+CD57+ T cells (not recorded which) from PBMCs. Written as DNA, the CDR3 is TGTGCCAGCAGTTACTCGCGGCAGGATTATAACCATGGCTACACCTTC. Its translation: CASSYSRQDYNHGYTF.